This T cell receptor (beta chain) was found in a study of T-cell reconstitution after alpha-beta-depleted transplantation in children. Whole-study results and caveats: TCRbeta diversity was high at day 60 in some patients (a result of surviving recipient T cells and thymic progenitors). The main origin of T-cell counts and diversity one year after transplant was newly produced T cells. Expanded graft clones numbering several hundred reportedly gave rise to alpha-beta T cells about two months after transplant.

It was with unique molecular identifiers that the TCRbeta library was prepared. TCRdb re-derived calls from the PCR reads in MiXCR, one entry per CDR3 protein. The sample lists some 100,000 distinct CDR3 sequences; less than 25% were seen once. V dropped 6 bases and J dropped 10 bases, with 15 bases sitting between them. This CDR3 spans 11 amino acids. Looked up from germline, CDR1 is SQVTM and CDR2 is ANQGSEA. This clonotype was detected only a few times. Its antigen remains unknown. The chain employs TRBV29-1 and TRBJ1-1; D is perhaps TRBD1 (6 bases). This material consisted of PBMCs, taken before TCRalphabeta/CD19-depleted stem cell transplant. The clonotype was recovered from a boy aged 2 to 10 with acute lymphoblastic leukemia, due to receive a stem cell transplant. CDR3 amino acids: CSVKEGGLAFF. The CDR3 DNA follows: TGCAGCGTAAAAGAGGGGGGGCTAGCTTTCTTT.